The entry below gives a single T cell receptor beta chain sequence along with its context. Its specific antigen is unknown. No base qualities exist here, and no much larger clone lies one base off it. In Seattle, one collaborating source enrolled patients while the infection was active and tracked those patients longitudinally over the course of disease. The collaborating institutions used their own protocols to collect whole blood in K2EDTA tubes. For TCRbeta analysis, collaborators shipped samples as frozen whole blood, isolated PBMCs, or DNA extracted from either of those sample types. TCRbeta CDR3 regions were amplified from genomic DNA by means of the immunoSEQ Assay, a bias-controlled multiplex PCR. For the original study's pipeline: The number of nucleated cells in each sample was estimated by amplification of reference gene primers within the assay. To quantify the absolute abundance of each unique TCRbeta CDR3 rearrangement, sequence reads were collapsed and filtered. For each sample, productive Simpson clonality was calculated as the square root of Simpson's diversity index over productive rearrangements. TCRdb carries this immuneACCESS record with in-frame sequences only. Its versions omit some clonotypes, under half of them owing to an unresolved V gene in the studies checked, with the rest unexplained. Clone size and V and J calls were adopted from that table, with D and trimming inferred from the DNA. This sample gives roughly 150,000 clones in total; around 85% of them show up just once. 6.5% to 7.5% of the sample is taken by the ten largest.

This sample is drawn from a study of blood T cell repertoires in COVID-19 (dated by TCRdb to about 2020). Some background on the complete study: Samples covering the acute and convalescent phases of COVID-19 were provided by collaborators in the United States, Italy and Spain. Nearly every sample came with metadata listing a de-identified subject ID, COVID-19 status, age in years and sex. Subjects who had been exposed to COVID-19, were actively infected with it, or had recovered from it provided the deeply sampled blood TCRbeta repertoires that made up the dataset. Where available, HLA class I and class II types were taken from metadata supplied by the sample provider and were not determined by assay-based typing. Samples were obtained from the ongoing ImmuneRACE study (first 160 participants) and from approximately 1,200 subjects provided by 6 global collaborators. The material from the prospective study consisted of cDNA or gDNA derived from T cells, B-cell-depleted T cells, or PBMCs. The repertoires were released in a freely available public database meant as a resource for research on the immune response to SARS-CoV-2.

What the work shows at the level of the full study, not this receptor alone: Clinical and demographic metadata were provided uncurated, with the amount varying by source and participant.

CDR3 length: 15 amino acids, cysteine to phenylalanine. The read is trimmed to its CDR3 DNA, 45 bases read in frame from base 1. Trimming takes 2 bases off V and 2 bases off J; junction bases not matched to a gene: 3. From a lookup of the germline V gene (reference sequence), CDR1 and CDR2 are LNHNV and YYDKDF. Recombination linked TRBV15 to TRBJ2-5; the central 9 bases match TRBD1. The sequence was obtained from an older man with COVID-19, enrolled during active disease. What was sequenced was peripheral blood. The sequenced DNA: TGTGCCACCAGCAGATCGGGGACAGGGCAAGAGACCCAGTACTTC. It translates to CATSRSGTGQETQYF.